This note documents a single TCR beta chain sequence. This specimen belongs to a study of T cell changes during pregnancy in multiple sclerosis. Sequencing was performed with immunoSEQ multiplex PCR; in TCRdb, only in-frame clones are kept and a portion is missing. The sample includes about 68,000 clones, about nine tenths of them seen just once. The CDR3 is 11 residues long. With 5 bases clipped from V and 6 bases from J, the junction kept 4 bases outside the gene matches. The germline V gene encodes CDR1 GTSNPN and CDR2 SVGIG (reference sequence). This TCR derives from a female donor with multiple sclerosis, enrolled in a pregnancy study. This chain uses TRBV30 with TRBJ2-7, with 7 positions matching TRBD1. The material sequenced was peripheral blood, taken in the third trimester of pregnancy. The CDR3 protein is CAWSAGGEQYF. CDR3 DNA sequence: TGTGCCTGGTCCGCAGGGGGCGAGCAGTACTTC.